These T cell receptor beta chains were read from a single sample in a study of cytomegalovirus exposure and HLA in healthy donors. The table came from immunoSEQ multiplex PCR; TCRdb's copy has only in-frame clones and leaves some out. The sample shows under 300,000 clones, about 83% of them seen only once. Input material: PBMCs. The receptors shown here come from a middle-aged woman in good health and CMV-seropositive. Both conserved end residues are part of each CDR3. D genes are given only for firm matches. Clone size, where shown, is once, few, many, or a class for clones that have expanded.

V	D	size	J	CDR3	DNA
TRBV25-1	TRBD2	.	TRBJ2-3	CASSEGTSGDTSTDTQYF	TGTGCCAGCAGTGAAGGGACTAGCGGAGACACTAGCACAGATACGCAGTATTTT
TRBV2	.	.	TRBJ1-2	CASSELVREYGYTF	TGTGCCAGCAGTGAACTTGTCCGGGAATATGGCTACACCTTC
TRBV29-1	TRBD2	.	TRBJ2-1	CSVESLAGPGNEQFF	TGCAGCGTTGAATCCCTAGCGGGACCGGGCAATGAGCAGTTCTTC
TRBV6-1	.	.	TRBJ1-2	CASSEAASTGGNYGYTF	TGTGCCAGCAGTGAAGCGGCAAGTACGGGGGGTAACTATGGCTACACCTTC
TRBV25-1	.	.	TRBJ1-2	CASSESPPRGDYGYTF	TGTGCCAGCAGTGAATCCCCCCCCCGGGGGGACTATGGCTACACCTTC
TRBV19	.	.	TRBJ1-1	CASTLLGGDNMNTEAFF	TGTGCCAGTACTCTCCTGGGGGGGGATAATATGAACACTGAAGCTTTCTTT
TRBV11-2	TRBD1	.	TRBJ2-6	CASTGQGARGANVLTF	TGTGCCAGCACCGGACAGGGGGCGCGAGGGGCCAACGTCCTGACTTTC
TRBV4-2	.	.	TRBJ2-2	CASSSPIGRSGQGGGELFF	TGTGCCAGCAGCTCCCCTATCGGGCGTTCAGGGCAAGGGGGAGGGGAGCTGTTTTTT
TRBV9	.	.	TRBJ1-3	CASSSVAGFGAASSGNTIYF	TGTGCCAGCAGCTCGGTTGCGGGGTTTGGAGCGGCAAGCTCTGGAAACACCATATATTTT
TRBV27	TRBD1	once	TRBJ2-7	CASSPQGAHEQYF	TGTGCCAGCAGTCCACAGGGGGCCCACGAGCAGTACTTC
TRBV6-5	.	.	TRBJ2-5	CASSYSFGRQETQYF	TGTGCCAGCAGTTACTCGTTCGGGAGACAAGAGACCCAGTACTTC
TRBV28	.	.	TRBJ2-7	CASSLGGQGEHEQYF	TGTGCCAGCAGCCTAGGGGGACAAGGGGAGCACGAGCAGTACTTC
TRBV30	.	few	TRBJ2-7	CAWETGVLQYF	TGTGCCTGGGAGACCGGGGTATTACAGTACTTC
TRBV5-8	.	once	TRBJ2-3	CASRRRGTDTQYF	TGTGCCTCGAGGAGGAGGGGCACAGATACGCAGTATTTT
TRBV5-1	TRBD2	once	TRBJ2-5	CASSLDPSGRRETQYF	TGCGCCAGCAGCTTGGACCCTAGCGGGAGGAGGGAGACCCAGTACTTC
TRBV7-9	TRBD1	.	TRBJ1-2	CASSRETGVHYGYTF	TGTGCCAGCAGCAGGGAAACAGGGGTTCACTATGGCTACACCTTC
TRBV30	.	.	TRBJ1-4	CAWKKPNRAAYF	TGTGCCTGGAAAAAACCCAACAGGGCTGCTTATTTT
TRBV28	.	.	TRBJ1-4	CASSSLGANEKLFF	TGTGCCAGCAGTTCCTTGGGAGCTAATGAAAAACTGTTTTTT
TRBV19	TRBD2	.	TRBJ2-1	CASSERLAVNNEQFF	TGTGCCAGTAGTGAGCGACTAGCGGTGAACAATGAGCAGTTCTTC
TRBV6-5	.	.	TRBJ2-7	CASSYSTGSFYEQYF	TGTGCCAGCAGTTACTCGACGGGATCTTTCTACGAGCAGTACTTC
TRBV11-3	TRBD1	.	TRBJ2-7	CASSQGQRAYEQYF	TGTGCCAGCAGCCAGGGACAGCGAGCCTACGAGCAGTACTTC
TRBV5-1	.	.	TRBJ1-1	CASSLEGAVNTEAFF	TGCGCCAGCAGCTTGGAAGGGGCAGTGAACACTGAAGCTTTCTTT
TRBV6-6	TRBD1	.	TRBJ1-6	CASRGQGGNSPLHF	TGTGCCAGCAGGGGACAGGGGGGGAATTCACCCCTCCACTTT
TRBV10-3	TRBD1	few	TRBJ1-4	CAISAQGAEKLFF	TGTGCCATCAGTGCTCAGGGGGCTGAGAAACTGTTTTTT
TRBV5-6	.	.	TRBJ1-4	CASSLHPTATNEKLFF	TGTGCCAGCAGCCTCCACCCCACGGCAACTAATGAAAAACTGTTTTTT
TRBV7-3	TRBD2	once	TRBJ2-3	CASSLGGGSGRDTQYF	TGTGCCAGCAGCCTAGGGGGAGGTAGCGGGAGAGATACGCAGTATTTT
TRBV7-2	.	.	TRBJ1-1	CASSFRQANSMNTEAFF	TGTGCCAGCAGCTTTCGGCAGGCGAACTCTATGAACACTGAAGCTTTCTTT
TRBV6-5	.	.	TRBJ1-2	CASSYRVDGDSNGYTF	TGTGCCAGCAGTTACCGGGTTGACGGGGACTCAAATGGCTACACCTTC
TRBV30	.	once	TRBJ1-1	CAWSVRVNTEAFF	TGTGCCTGGAGTGTACGGGTGAACACTGAAGCTTTCTTT
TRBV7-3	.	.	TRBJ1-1	CASSLNAGIGTEAFF	TGTGCCAGCAGCTTAAATGCGGGGATAGGCACTGAAGCTTTCTTT
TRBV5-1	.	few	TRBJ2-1	CASGRTPSYNEQFF	TGCGCCAGCGGCCGGACTCCTTCCTACAATGAGCAGTTCTTC
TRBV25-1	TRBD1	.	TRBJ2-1	CASSDTSGGPYNEQFF	TGTGCCAGCAGTGACACCTCAGGGGGCCCCTACAATGAGCAGTTCTTC
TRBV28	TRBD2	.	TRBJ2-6	CASIPGGARPGANVLTF	TGTGCCAGCATCCCGGGGGGGGCCCGACCTGGGGCCAACGTCCTGACTTTC
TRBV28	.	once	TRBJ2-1	CASSERGFEQFF	TGTGCCAGCAGCGAACGGGGGTTTGAGCAGTTCTTC
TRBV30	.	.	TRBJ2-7	CAWGLRYEQYF	TGTGCCTGGGGACTCCGCTACGAGCAGTACTTC
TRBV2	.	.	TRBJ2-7	CASSGQTASYEQYF	TGTGCCAGCAGTGGACAGACGGCCTCCTACGAGCAGTACTTC
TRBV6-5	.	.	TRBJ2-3	CASSQWGGTDTQYF	TGTGCCAGCAGTCAATGGGGCGGCACAGATACGCAGTATTTT
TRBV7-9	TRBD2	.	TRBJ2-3	CASSPGLAGGYTDTQYF	TGTGCCAGCAGCCCGGGACTAGCGGGCGGATACACAGATACGCAGTATTTT
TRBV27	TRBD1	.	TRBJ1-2	CASSPIRDRGLYGYTF	TGTGCCAGCAGTCCTATCCGGGACAGAGGCTTATATGGCTACACCTTC
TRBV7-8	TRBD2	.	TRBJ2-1	CASSPQRESYNEQFF	TGTGCCAGCAGCCCCCAGCGGGAGTCCTACAATGAGCAGTTCTTC
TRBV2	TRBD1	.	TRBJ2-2	CASSDNTGAGHLTVTGELFF	TGTGCCAGCAGTGATAATACAGGGGCAGGCCACTTGACCGTCACCGGGGAGCTGTTTTTT
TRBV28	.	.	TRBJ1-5	CASSSPYQPQHF	TGTGCCAGCAGTTCCCCCTACCAGCCCCAGCATTTT
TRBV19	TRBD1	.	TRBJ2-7	CASSNPGQAAYEQYF	TGTGCCAGTAGTAACCCCGGACAGGCCGCCTACGAGCAGTACTTC
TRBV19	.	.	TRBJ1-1	CASSFTGTYTEAFF	TGTGCCAGTAGTTTCACAGGGACCTACACTGAAGCTTTCTTT
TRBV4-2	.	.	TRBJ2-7	CASSQDDLVVAEQYF	TGTGCCAGCAGCCAAGATGACCTAGTCGTCGCCGAGCAGTACTTC
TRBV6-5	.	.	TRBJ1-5	CASREGGNQPQHF	TGTGCCAGCAGGGAAGGAGGCAATCAGCCCCAGCATTTT
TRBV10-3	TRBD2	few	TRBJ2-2	CAIRSGAGVDTGELFF	TGTGCCATCAGATCCGGAGCGGGAGTAGACACCGGGGAGCTGTTTTTT